The present entry profiles one TCR beta chain with its context. These data come from a study of blood T cell repertoires in COVID-19. Study background: Donors in the United States, Italy and Spain gave samples during acute or convalescent COVID-19. The cDNA or gDNA used as material had been derived from T cells, B-cell-depleted T cells, or PBMCs.

In the study's own analysis: Reference gene primer amplification gave nucleated cell count estimates. The data were produced by immunoSEQ multiplex PCR, yet TCRdb's version contains in-frame clones alone and is incomplete. For V, J and clone size, that table is used; D and trimming come from the DNA. The sample yields roughly 190,000 clones, about four fifths seen once. The origin of this receptor is a human donor with acute or convalescent COVID-19. The donor label of this sample is uncertain. The sample was peripheral blood.

The CDR3 nucleotides are TGTGCCAGCAGCGTAGGAGCGACAGCGGGAGTGCGGGAGCTGTTTTTT. This gives the protein CASSVGATAGVRELFF. This sequence joins TRBV9 and TRBJ2-2; the match to TRBD2 covers 8 bases. V was clipped by 0 bases and J by 9 bases; unmatched bases: 10. Germline assignment: CDR1 SGDLS and CDR2 YYNGEE. The CDR3 contains 16 residues.